The next 2 T cell receptor beta chains were all read from a single sample in a study of cytomegalovirus exposure and HLA in healthy donors. PCR primers comprised 60 Vbeta and 13 Jbeta primers. Method: immunoSEQ multiplex PCR; TCRdb's copy keeps in-frame clones and lacks some. The sample contains under 150,000 clones, 70% to 80% of which appear only once. The material sequenced was PBMCs. The receptor set was obtained from a woman aged 60-75 years in good health and CMV-seropositive.

The rearrangement links TRBV11-2 to TRBJ1-5, with a weak D call TRBD1 (5 bases). The CDR3 loop spans 14 amino acids. Germline values: CDR1 SGHAT, CDR2 FQNNGV. Trimming took 5 bases from V and 5 from J, leaving 13 bases between them. The chain's CDR3 is CASSDQGTHQPQHF. Here the CDR3 DNA reads TGTGCCAGCAGCGATCAGGGAACCCATCAGCCCCAGCATTTT.

The genes are TRBV10-1 and TRBJ2-1; D gene unclear. CDR3 length: 13 amino acids. Trimming stripped 6 bases from V and 6 bases from J, with 12 bases between. CDR1 and CDR2 from the germline V gene are WNHNN and SYGVQD (reference sequence). The DNA of the CDR3 is TGCGCCAGCAGCCAAGGCAGGTTCAATGAGCAGTTCTTC. Translated, it gives CASSQGRFNEQFF.